This T cell receptor beta chain was identified in a study of PD-1 blockade in classical Hodgkin lymphoma. Study-level results: Baseline diversity in complete responders resembled that of newly diagnosed patients.

The assay was immunoSEQ multiplex PCR, and TCRdb's table has in-frame clones only and misses some. The sample consists of 110,000 or so clones, 80% to 90% of them appearing once. As regards this clone: Antigen unknown.

The CDR3 has 17 residues. Germline values: CDR1 GTSNPN, CDR2 SVGIG (reference sequence). The junction had 9 bases not matched to a gene; V was cut back by 0 bases and J by 1 base. Each patient relapsed following autologous stem cell transplantation, and prior brentuximab vedotin exposure differed. The sample in question was peripheral blood mononuclear cells (PBMCs), obtained before the second cycle of nivolumab. The receptor was derived from a human donor with classical Hodgkin lymphoma. This chain links TRBV30 with TRBJ2-3, with 8 positions matching TRBD2. The CDR3 sequence: CAWSVPASGRGTDTQYF. CDR3 nucleotides: TGTGCCTGGAGTGTACCGGCTAGCGGGCGGGGCACAGATACGCAGTATTTT.